These 3 T cell receptor beta chains share one sample of origin, sequenced in a study of T-cell reconstitution after alpha-beta-depleted transplantation in children. This sample's TCRbeta library carried unique molecular identifier barcodes. TCRdb used MiXCR to reprocess the PCR reads, holding one entry per CDR3 protein. This sample has some 840,000 distinct CDR3 sequences; approximately 15% occur once, and the top ten carry under 6%. Sequenced material: PBMCs, mostly from graft donor cells, taken 360 days after TCRalphabeta/CD19-depleted stem cell transplant. These receptors all come from a male patient between 5 and 17 years old who had a stem cell transplant for acute lymphoblastic leukemia, so the T cells may come from the graft donor.

This clonotype was seen only a few times. The chain links TRBV20-1 to TRBJ2-7, with D uncertain. V gave up 3 bases and J gave up 5 bases, with 11 bases separating them. There are 12 residues in the CDR3. The V gene's germline CDR1 is DFQATT and CDR2 SNEGSKA (reference sequence). CDR3 sequence: CSASRWGNEQYF. The CDR3 bases are TGCAGTGCTAGTCGCTGGGGAAACGAGCAGTACTTC.

This clonotype came up a few times. V gene TRBV27 combines with J gene TRBJ2-7, with TRBD1 matching over 10 bases. Per germline, CDR1 MNHEY and CDR2 SMNVEV (reference sequence). After removal of 7 bases from V and 11 bases from J, the junction contained 17 bases not matched to a gene. This CDR3 is 15 amino acids long. In DNA, the CDR3 is TGTGCCAGCACCCCAAGGAGGGGGGGACAGGGGATGGAGTACTTC. Protein: CASTPRRGGQGMEYF.

This clonotype was seen many times. The chain couples TRBV20-1 to TRBJ1-4; tentative D call: TRBD1 (6 bases). This CDR3 comprises 13 residues. Trimming removed 6 bases at V and 4 bases at J, with 12 bases between. The germline gives CDR1 DFQATT, CDR2 SNEGSKA (reference sequence). This CDR3 reads CSARQALNEKLFF. CDR3 nucleotide sequence: TGCAGTGCCAGACAGGCTCTTAATGAAAAACTGTTTTTT.